The TCR beta chain described here comes from a study of T-cell reconstitution after alpha-beta-depleted transplantation in children (dated by TCRdb to between 2015 and 2016). Study-level background: Using TCR repertoire profiling, the study quantitatively followed how T-cell immune reconstitution unfolded in children after TCRalphabeta/CD19-depleted allogeneic hematopoietic cell transplantation. The study at large found these results: In some patients, the high TCRbeta diversity seen at day 60 was put down to recipient T cells and intrathymic progenitors that had survived conditioning. Over the following months the frequencies of hyperexpanded clones went down, and after one year T-cell counts and TCRbeta diversity were mostly credited to newly produced T cells. The apparently early recovery of alphabetaT-cell counts about two months after transplant reportedly depended on only several hundred rapidly expanded clones that came from non-depleted graft cells.

The receptor library was made with PCR. Sequencing was performed on an Illumina HiSeq 2500. To normalize quantification of the TCRbeta repertoire, the TCR libraries were built with molecular barcoding that relied on unique molecular identifiers. TCRdb applied fastp at Q25 and MiXCR to the public reads, then kept only in-frame beta chains. Rows are combined by CDR3 protein, so each entry shows the most common genes and DNA. Counted in this sample were around 440,000 distinct CDR3 sequences; about a sixth of them appeared once. The leading ten clones occupy approximately 29% of the sample. As concerns this clonotype: Its specific antigen is unknown. Within one base of it there is no much larger clone, and no base qualities were kept.

Per the publication, the treatment or condition label means: allogeneic hematopoietic cell transplantation with graft depleted of TCRalphabeta T cells and CD19 B cells. Transplant recipients were children who received TCRalphabeta/CD19-depleted allogeneic hematopoietic cell grafts. This sequence was found in a boy younger than two who had a stem cell transplant for Wiskott-Aldrich syndrome, so the T cells may come from the graft donor. Sample: PBMCs, mostly from graft donor cells, taken 360 days after TCRalphabeta/CD19-depleted stem cell transplant.

The CDR3 has the sequence CATSDTDRGRETQYF. DNA sequence: TGTGCCACCAGTGATACGGACAGGGGGCGGGAGACCCAGTACTTC. The chain links TRBV24-1 with TRBJ2-5, with 11 junctional bases fitting TRBD1. The CDR3 runs 15 amino acids, cysteine and phenylalanine included. Of all the DNA, just the CDR3 is kept, 45 bases in frame from base 1. Compared with germline, V lacks 3 bases and J lacks 5 bases; bases without a gene match: 4. For CDR1 and CDR2, the germline V gene lists KGHDR and SFDVKD.